This is a list of T cell receptor beta chains from one sample in a study of control samples from healthy donors and cancer patients. Here immunoSEQ multiplex PCR was the method, and the copy in TCRdb shows in-frame clones only, minus some. Among around 250,000 clones listed, over 75% were seen once. Sequenced: PBMCs. Receptor source: a woman aged 60-75 years with lung cancer. Each CDR3 is given with its conserved first and last residue. The order of the fields is CDR3 DNA, CDR3 protein, V gene, J gene, D gene, CDR3 length, clone size. A D gene is named only where the DNA matches it firmly. Clone size is given for some rows only: seen once, a few or many times, or a class if the clone is expanded.

TGTGCCAGCAGTGAAGACAGGTCCTACAATGAGCAGTTCTTC	CASSEDRSYNEQFF	TRBV6-1	TRBJ2-1	-	14	few
TGTGCCAGCAGCGTAGAGGGGACTAGCGGGAGGGTCCACAATGAGCAGTTCTTC	CASSVEGTSGRVHNEQFF	TRBV9	TRBJ2-1	TRBD2	18	-
TGTGCCAGCAGAGGGACTAGCGGGGAAAATGAGCAGTTCTTC	CASRGTSGENEQFF	TRBV2	TRBJ2-1	TRBD2	14	-
TGTGCCAGCAGGGGGGACAGCCTCTATGGCTACACCTTC	CASRGDSLYGYTF	TRBV2	TRBJ1-2	TRBD1	13	-
TGCGCCAGCAGCCAAGAGTTCAGGGCCTCTGGGCAGTACTTC	CASSQEFRASGQYF	TRBV4-1	TRBJ2-7	-	14	-
TGCGCCAGCAGCGTAAGCCAGGGTTGGAGCACTGAAGCTTTCTTT	CASSVSQGWSTEAFF	TRBV5-1	TRBJ1-1	-	15	-
TGTGCCAGCAGCTTAGGGGGGAACACCGGGGAGCTGTTTTTT	CASSLGGNTGELFF	TRBV11-2	TRBJ2-2	-	14	-
TGTGCCAGCAGCCCCATCGGGACAGGGGTCTCTGGAAACACCATATATTTT	CASSPIGTGVSGNTIYF	TRBV9	TRBJ1-3	TRBD1	17	-
TGTGCCAGCAGCCAGTTTGGGAGGACTGGCTACACCTTC	CASSQFGRTGYTF	TRBV3-1/TRBV3-2	TRBJ1-2	-	13	-
TGTGCCCAAAAGCTCCCCTCTTGGCGGGGGGGCGATTCTGAGCAGTTCTTC	CAQKLPSWRGGDSEQFF	TRBV4-2	TRBJ2-1	TRBD2	17	-
TGTGCCAGCGGGGACAGGGATAATTCACCCCTCCACTTT	CASGDRDNSPLHF	TRBV27	TRBJ1-6	TRBD1	13	-
TGTGCCAGCAGCTTGGGGGGGACAGGGACCGGGGAGCTGTTTTTT	CASSLGGTGTGELFF	TRBV5-4	TRBJ2-2	TRBD1	15	-
TGTGCCAGCAGCTTAGCGAGGGTCCGGAACACCATATATTTT	CASSLARVRNTIYF	TRBV7-8	TRBJ1-3	-	14	once
TGTGCCAGCTCACCACCAGGGCCCTCCGGAAACACCATATATTTT	CASSPPGPSGNTIYF	TRBV18	TRBJ1-3	-	15	-
TGTGCCATCAGTAAGACTAGCGGGAGTTACCCAGATACGCAGTATTTT	CAISKTSGSYPDTQYF	TRBV10-3	TRBJ2-3	TRBD2	16	few
TGTGCCAGCAGTTGGGGCCAAGATACGCAGTATTTT	CASSWGQDTQYF	TRBV12-3/TRBV12-4	TRBJ2-3	-	12	-
TGTGCCAGTAGTTCCTCTGACACTCGGATCTATGGCTACACCTTC	CASSSSDTRIYGYTF	TRBV19	TRBJ1-2	-	15	hyperexpanded
TGTGCCAGTAGTGCCCTTCAGGGGAGCCGTCAAGAGACCCAGTACTTC	CASSALQGSRQETQYF	TRBV19	TRBJ2-5	-	16	-
TGTGCCAGCTCACCTGGGGACAGGGGCGAGCAGCACTTC	CASSPGDRGEQHF	TRBV18	TRBJ2-7	TRBD1	13	-
TGTGCCAGCGGAAACCCGTCTCATAATTCACCCCTCCACTTT	CASGNPSHNSPLHF	TRBV2	TRBJ1-6	-	14	-
TGTGCCAGTAGTCCAGCTTCGTGGGGCCGCAATGAGCAGTTCTTC	CASSPASWGRNEQFF	TRBV19	TRBJ2-1	-	15	-
TGTGCCAGCAGTTTATCGACAGGGACGAATTCACCCCTCCACTTT	CASSLSTGTNSPLHF	TRBV27	TRBJ1-6	TRBD1	15	-